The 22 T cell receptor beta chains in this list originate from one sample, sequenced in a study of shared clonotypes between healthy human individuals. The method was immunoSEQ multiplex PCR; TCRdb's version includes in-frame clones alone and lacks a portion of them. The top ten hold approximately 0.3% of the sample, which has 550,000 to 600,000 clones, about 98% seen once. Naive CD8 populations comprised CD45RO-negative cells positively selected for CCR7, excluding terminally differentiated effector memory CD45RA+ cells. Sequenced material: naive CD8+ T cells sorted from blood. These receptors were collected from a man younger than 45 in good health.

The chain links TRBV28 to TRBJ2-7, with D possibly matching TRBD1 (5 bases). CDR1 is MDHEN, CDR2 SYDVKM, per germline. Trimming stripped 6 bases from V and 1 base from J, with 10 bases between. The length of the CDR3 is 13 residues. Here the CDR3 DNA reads TGTGCCAGCAGGACCGACAGATCCTACGAGCAGTACTTC. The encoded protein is CASRTDRSYEQYF. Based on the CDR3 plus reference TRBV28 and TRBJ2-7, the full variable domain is DVKVTQSSRYLVKRTGEKVFLECVQDMDHENMFWYRQDPGLGLRLIYFSYDVKMKEKGDIPEGYSVSREKKERFSLILESASTNQTSMYLCASRTDRSYEQYFGPGTRLTVT.

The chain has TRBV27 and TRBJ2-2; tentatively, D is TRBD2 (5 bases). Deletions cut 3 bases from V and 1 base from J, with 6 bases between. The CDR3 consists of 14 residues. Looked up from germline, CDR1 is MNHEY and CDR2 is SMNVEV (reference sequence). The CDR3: CASSFGVNTGELFF. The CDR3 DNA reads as TGTGCCAGCAGTTTCGGGGTGAACACCGGGGAGCTGTTTTTT.

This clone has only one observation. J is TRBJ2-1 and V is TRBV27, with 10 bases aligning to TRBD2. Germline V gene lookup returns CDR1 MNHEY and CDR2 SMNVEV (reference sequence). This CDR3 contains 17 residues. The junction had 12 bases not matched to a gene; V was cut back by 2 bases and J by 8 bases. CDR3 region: CASSLDLASGSYDEQFF. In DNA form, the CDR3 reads TGTGCCAGCAGTTTAGATCTGGCTAGCGGGAGTTACGATGAGCAGTTCTTC.

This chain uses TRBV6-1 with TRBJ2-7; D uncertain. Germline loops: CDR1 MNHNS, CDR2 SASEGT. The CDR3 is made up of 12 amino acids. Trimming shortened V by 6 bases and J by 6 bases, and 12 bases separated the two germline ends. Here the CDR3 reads CASRSDNSEQYF. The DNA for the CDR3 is TGTGCCAGCAGATCAGACAATTCCGAGCAGTACTTC.

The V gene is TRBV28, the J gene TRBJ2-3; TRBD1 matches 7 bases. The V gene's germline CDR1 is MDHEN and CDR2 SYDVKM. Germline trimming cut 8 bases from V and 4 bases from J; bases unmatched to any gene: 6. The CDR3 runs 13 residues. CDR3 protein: CASAPGGSDTQYF. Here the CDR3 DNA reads TGTGCCAGCGCTCCAGGGGGTTCAGATACGCAGTATTTT.

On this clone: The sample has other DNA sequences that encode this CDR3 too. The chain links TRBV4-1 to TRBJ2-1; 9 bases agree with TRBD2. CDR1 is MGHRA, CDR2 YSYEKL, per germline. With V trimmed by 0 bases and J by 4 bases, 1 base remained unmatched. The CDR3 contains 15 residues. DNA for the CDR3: TGCGCCAGCAGCCAAGATGGACTAGCGTACAATGAGCAGTTCTTC. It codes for CASSQDGLAYNEQFF.

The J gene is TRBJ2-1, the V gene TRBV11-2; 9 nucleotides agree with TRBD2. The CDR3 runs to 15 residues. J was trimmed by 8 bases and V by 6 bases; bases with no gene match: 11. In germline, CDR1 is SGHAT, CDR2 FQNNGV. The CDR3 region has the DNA TGTGCCAGCAGGGATTCCGGGACTAGCACCTATGAGCAGTTCTTC. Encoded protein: CASRDSGTSTYEQFF.

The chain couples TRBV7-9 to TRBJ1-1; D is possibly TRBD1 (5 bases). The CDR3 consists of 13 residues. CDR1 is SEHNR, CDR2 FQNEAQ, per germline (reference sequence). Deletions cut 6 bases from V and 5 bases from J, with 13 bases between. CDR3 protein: CASSEGAGTEAFF. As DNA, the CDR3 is TGTGCCAGCAGTGAAGGGGCGGGGACTGAAGCTTTCTTT.

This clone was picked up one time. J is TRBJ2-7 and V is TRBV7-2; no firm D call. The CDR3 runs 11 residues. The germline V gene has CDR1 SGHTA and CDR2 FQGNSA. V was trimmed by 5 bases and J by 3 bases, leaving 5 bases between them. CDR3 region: CASSASYEQYF. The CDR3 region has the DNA TGTGCCAGCAGCGCTAGCTACGAGCAGTACTTC.

The CDR3 loop reads CASARLDSGSEYETQYF. The CDR3 DNA reads TGTGCCAGCGCCAGACTGGATAGCGGGAGCGAGTATGAGACCCAGTACTTC. This chain connects TRBV9 to TRBJ2-5, with TRBD2 identical over 9 bases. J lost 5 bases, V lost 7 bases, and 18 bases had no gene match. The CDR3 is 17 residues long. Germline V gives CDR1 SGDLS, CDR2 YYNGEE.

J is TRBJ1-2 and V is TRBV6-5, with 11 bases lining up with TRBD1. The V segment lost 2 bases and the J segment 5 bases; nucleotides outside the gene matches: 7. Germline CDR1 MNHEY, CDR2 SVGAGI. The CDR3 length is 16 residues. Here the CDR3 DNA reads TGTGCCAGCAGTTACGTACCGGGACAGGGGGTGTATGGCTACACCTTC. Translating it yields CASSYVPGQGVYGYTF.

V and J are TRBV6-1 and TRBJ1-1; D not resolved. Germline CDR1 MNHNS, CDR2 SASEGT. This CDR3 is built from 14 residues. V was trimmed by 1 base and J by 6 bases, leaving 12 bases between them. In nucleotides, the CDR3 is TGTGCCAGCAGTGAAGGTTGGGGAACGGCTGAAGCTTTCTTT. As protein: CASSEGWGTAEAFF.

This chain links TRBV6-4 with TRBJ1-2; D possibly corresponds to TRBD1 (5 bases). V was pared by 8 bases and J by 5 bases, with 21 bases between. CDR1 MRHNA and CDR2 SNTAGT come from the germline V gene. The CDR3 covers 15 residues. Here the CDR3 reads CASFGFNAWGYGYTF. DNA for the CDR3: TGTGCCAGCTTCGGATTCAACGCCTGGGGGTATGGCTACACCTTC.

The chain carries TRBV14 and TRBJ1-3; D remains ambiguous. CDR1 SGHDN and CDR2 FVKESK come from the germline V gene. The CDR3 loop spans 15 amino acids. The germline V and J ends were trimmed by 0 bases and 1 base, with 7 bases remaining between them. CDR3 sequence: CASSQELTSGNTIYF. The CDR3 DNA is TGTGCCAGCAGCCAAGAATTGACGTCTGGAAACACCATATATTTT.

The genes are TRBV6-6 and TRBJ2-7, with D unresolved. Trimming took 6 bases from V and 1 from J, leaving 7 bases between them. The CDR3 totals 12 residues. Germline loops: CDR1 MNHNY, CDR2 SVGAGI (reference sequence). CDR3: CASSSRSYEQYF. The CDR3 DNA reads TGTGCCAGCAGCTCGCGGTCCTACGAGCAGTACTTC.

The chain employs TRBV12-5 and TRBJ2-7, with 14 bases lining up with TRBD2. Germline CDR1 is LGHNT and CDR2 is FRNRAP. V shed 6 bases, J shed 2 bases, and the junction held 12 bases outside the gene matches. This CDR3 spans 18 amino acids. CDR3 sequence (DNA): TGTGCTAGTGGGACCCACCCCGGGACTAGCGGGAGACCCTACGAGCAGTACTTC. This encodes CASGTHPGTSGRPYEQYF.

CDR3 sequence reads: CASSYIQGANQPQHF. The CDR3, as DNA: TGTGCCAGCAGTTACATACAGGGGGCGAATCAGCCCCAGCATTTT. The chain couples TRBV6-5 to TRBJ1-5, with 9 bases identical to TRBD1. This CDR3 contains 15 residues. Germline-derived CDR1 and CDR2 are MNHEY and SVGAGI. Losses at the gene ends were 2 bases for V and 4 bases for J; bases not matched to a gene: 3.

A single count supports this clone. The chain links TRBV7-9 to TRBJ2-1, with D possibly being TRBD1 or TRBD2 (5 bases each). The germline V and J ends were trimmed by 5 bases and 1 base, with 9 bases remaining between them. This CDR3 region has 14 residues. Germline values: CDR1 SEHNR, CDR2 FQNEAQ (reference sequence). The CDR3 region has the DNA TGTGCCAGCAGCGCTGGGGGATCCTACAATGAGCAGTTCTTC. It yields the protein CASSAGGSYNEQFF.

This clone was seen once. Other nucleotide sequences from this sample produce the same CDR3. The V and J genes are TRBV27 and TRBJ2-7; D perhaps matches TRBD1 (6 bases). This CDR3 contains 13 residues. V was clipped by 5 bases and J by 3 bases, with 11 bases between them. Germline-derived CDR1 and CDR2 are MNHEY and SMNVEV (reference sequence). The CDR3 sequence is CASSLGQHYEQYF. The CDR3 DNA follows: TGTGCCAGCAGTCTCGGACAGCACTACGAGCAGTACTTC.

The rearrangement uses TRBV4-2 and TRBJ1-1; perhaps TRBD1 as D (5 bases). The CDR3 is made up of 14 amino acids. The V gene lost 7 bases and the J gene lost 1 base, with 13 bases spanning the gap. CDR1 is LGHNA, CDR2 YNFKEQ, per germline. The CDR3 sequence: CASTPGQGNTEAFF. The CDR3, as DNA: TGTGCCAGCACTCCGGGTCAGGGGAACACTGAAGCTTTCTTT.

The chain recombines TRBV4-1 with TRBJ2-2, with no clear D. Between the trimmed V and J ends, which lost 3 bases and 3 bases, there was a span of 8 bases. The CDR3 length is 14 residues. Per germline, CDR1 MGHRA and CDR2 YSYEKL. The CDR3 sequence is CASSQARDTGELFF. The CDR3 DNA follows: TGCGCCAGCAGCCAGGCTCGGGACACCGGGGAGCTGTTTTTT.

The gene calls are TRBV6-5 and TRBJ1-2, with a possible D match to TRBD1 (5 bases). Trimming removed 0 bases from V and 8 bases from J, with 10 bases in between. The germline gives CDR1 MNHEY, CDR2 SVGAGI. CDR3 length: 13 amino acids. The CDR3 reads CASSYSGDSGYTF. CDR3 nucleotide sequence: TGTGCCAGCAGTTACTCGGGGGATAGCGGCTACACCTTC.